Described below is a single TCR beta chain sequence and its context. It lacks a known antigen. Base qualities are not recorded, but no much larger clone differs from it by a single base. The sample is drawn from a study of blood T cell repertoires in COVID-19 (dated by TCRdb to about 2020). Background for the entire study: The collaborator samples originated in the United States, Italy and Spain and spanned the acute and convalescent phases of COVID-19. The material from the prospective study consisted of cDNA or gDNA derived from T cells, B-cell-depleted T cells, or PBMCs. Samples came from the ongoing ImmuneRACE study (first 160 participants) plus 1,254 subjects from 6 global collaborators. The sample metadata nearly always contained a de-identified subject ID, COVID-19 status, age in years and sex. Where available, HLA class I and class II types were taken from metadata supplied by the sample provider and were not determined by assay-based typing. Deeply sampled blood TCRbeta repertoires from subjects exposed to, actively infected with, or recovered from COVID-19 were included in the dataset. A freely available public database, intended as a resource for researchers studying the immune response to SARS-CoV-2, is where the repertoires were released.

Taken from the germline V gene, the CDR1 and CDR2 loops are SGHRS and YFSETQ. The CDR3 sequence holds 16 residues, the cysteine and phenylalanine included. Of the read, only the CDR3 DNA is kept; its 48 bases are in frame from base 1. V is reduced by 0 bases and J by 0 bases, leaving a spacing of 13 bases between them. Collaborating institutions collected whole blood in K2EDTA tubes following their own protocols. For TCRbeta analysis, collaborators shipped samples as frozen whole blood, isolated PBMCs, or DNA extracted from either of those sample types. TCRbeta CDR3 regions were amplified from genomic DNA using the immunoSEQ Assay, a bias-controlled multiplex PCR. In the authors' own workflow: The number of nucleated cells in each sample was estimated by amplification of reference gene primers within the assay. To quantify the absolute abundance of each unique TCRbeta CDR3 rearrangement, sequence reads were collapsed and filtered. For each sample, productive Simpson clonality was calculated as the square root of Simpson's diversity index across productive rearrangements. The clones in this table, taken by TCRdb from immuneACCESS, are in-frame only. Not every clone is retained; where verified, under half of the shortfall comes from an unresolved V gene, and the cause of the rest is unknown. Clone size and the V and J calls come from that table; the DNA yielded D and trimming. The sample table holds 180,000 or so clones, of which about 86% were seen once. The ten largest account for roughly 8.2% of the sample.

Study-level results and caveats: The quantity of clinical and demographic metadata differed by source and by participant and was supplied without curation.

The sample comprised peripheral blood. This chain is built from TRBV5-1 and TRBJ2-7, and possibly TRBD2, on 6 matching bases. The receptor was isolated from a man in his sixties with acute or convalescent COVID-19. In nucleotides, the sequence is TGCGCCAGCAGCTTGGGTGGCGGGGAGAGCTCCTACGAGCAGTACTTC. Its translation is CASSLGGGESSYEQYF. The CDR3, completed at both ends by the reference TRBV5-1 and TRBJ2-7 genes, gives the full variable domain KAGVTQTPRYLIKTRGQQVTLSCSPISGHRSVSWYQQTPGQGLQFLFEYFSETQRNKGNFPGRFSGRQFSNSRSEMNVSTLELGDSALYLCASSLGGGESSYEQYFGPGTRLTVT.